This T cell receptor beta chain was sequenced during a study of early T cells in non-severe SARS-CoV-2 infection. Study conclusions and caveats: Comparison of clonotypes with VDJdb favored anti-spike CD8 responses while missing private and CD4 specificities.

This clonotype was seen at least ten times. Its antigen is unidentified. The V and J ends lost 5 bases and 0 bases, in that order; junction bases with no gene match: 8. CDR1 and CDR2 from the germline V gene are DFQATT and SNEGSKA (reference sequence). This CDR3 spans 15 amino acids. Tagging with unique molecular identifiers was applied to individual cDNA molecules. TCRdb called the 5' RACE reads again in MiXCR, with one record for every CDR3 protein. Among tens of thousands of distinct CDR3 sequences, about 5.2% were seen once, and the ten largest hold 5.5% to 7%. The TCR comes from an adult who was a healthcare worker with PCR-confirmed SARS-CoV-2 infection or an uninfected control (not recorded which). The V and J genes are TRBV20-1 and TRBJ2-7; 9 nucleotides line up with TRBD2. Sequences were derived from whole blood, sampled at baseline. CDR3 sequence: CSALRTSEPSYEQYF. The CDR3 DNA follows: TGCAGTGCTCTTAGGACTAGCGAACCCTCCTACGAGCAGTACTTC.